The entry below describes one TCR beta chain. This CDR3 is built from 16 residues. The junction had 19 bases not matched to a gene; V was cut back by 5 bases and J by 12 bases. Germline-derived CDR1 and CDR2 are MDHEN and SYDVKM. These data are taken from a study of blood T cell repertoires in COVID-19. Study in general: Samples taken during acute and convalescent COVID-19 were collected in the United States, Italy and Spain. Nucleic acid was either cDNA or gDNA, and it came from T cells, B-cell-depleted T cells, or PBMCs.

Original data processing: Reference gene primers were amplified, and this amplification served to estimate nucleated cell counts. Profiled with immunoSEQ multiplex PCR; TCRdb holds only in-frame clones, not every one. The DNA gave D and trimming, while V, J and clone size come from that table. Of 81,000 or so clones listed, over 80% were seen once; the top ten hold nearly 6.5%. This rearrangement joins TRBV28 to TRBJ2-1; 7 bases match TRBD2. The material sequenced was peripheral blood. The source of this sequence is an older woman with active COVID-19. The CDR3 spells CASSPSTASGNLLQFF. The CDR3 DNA follows: TGTGCCAGCAGTCCTTCGACGGCTAGCGGAAATTTATTGCAGTTCTTC. The complete variable domain, with remaining parts taken from reference TRBV28 and TRBJ2-1, reads DVKVTQSSRYLVKRTGEKVFLECVQDMDHENMFWYRQDPGLGLRLIYFSYDVKMKEKGDIPEGYSVSREKKERFSLILESASTNQTSMYLCASSPSTASGNLLQFFGPGTRLTVL.